The clone carrying this T cell receptor beta chain was detected only a few times. Unmatched junction bases numbered 5, after V lost 3 bases and J lost 0 bases. This CDR3 contains 16 residues. Germline V gene data show CDR1 as MGHDK and CDR2 as SYGVNS. The method was immunoSEQ multiplex PCR; TCRdb's version includes in-frame clones alone and lacks a portion of them. The table lists 40,000 to 45,000 clones, just over 70% of them singletons. This entry comes from a study of control samples from healthy donors and cancer patients. This clonotype was obtained from a male donor with melanoma. The genes are TRBV25-1 and TRBJ2-1; 7 positions agree with TRBD1. The sample taken for sequencing was formalin-fixed, paraffin-embedded tissue. In nucleotides, the CDR3 is TGTGCCAGCAGTGATACGACAGGGAGCTCCTACAATGAGCAGTTCTTC. It is translated as CASSDTTGSSYNEQFF.